The 14 T cell receptor beta chains reported below all come from one sample, sequenced in a study of T cells in Graves' hyperthyroidism and ophthalmopathy. Amplified TCR beta CDR3 regions came from RNA transcripts. The HTBI primer set was used in a first-round RT-PCR of the TCR CDR3. Each CDR3 protein is one row after TCRdb ran MiXCR on the multiplex PCR reads. Of approximately 410,000 distinct CDR3 sequences in the sample, around 15% were seen once. Sequenced: blood. These receptors came from a young woman with Graves' hyperthyroidism.

The table lists this clonotype with many counts. The chain joins TRBV15 to TRBJ1-5; D is perhaps TRBD1 (6 bases). Deletions cut 11 bases from V and 6 bases from J, with 17 bases between. Per germline, CDR1 LNHNV and CDR2 YYDKDF (reference sequence). The CDR3 is 13 residues long. The CDR3 DNA reads TGTGCCGCCGCGACGGGGGCCGGTCAGCCCCAGCATTTT. Protein product: CAAATGAGQPQHF.

This clonotype was observed many times. CDR3 protein: CASSEVSDLPGLAGVRQETQYF. CDR3 coding DNA: TGTGCCAGCAGTGAAGTGAGTGATCTTCCGGGACTAGCGGGAGTGAGGCAAGAGACCCAGTACTTC. The gene calls are TRBV2 and TRBJ2-5, with TRBD2 matching 14 bases. This CDR3 contains 22 residues. Germline V gene sequence: CDR1 SNHLY, CDR2 FYNNEI. V dropped 1 base and J dropped 2; count of bases not matched to a gene: 18. The variable domain in full, completed from reference TRBV2 and TRBJ2-5, reads EPEVTQTPSHQVTQMGQEVILRCVPISNHLYFYWYRQILGQKVEFLVSFYNNEISEKSEIFDDQFSVERPDGSNFTLKIRSTKLEDSAMYFCASSEVSDLPGLAGVRQETQYFGPGTRLLVL.

There are many counts of this clonotype. The rearrangement joins TRBV2 to TRBJ2-5; 11 bases align to TRBD2. V shed 6 bases and J 1 base; nucleotides not matched to a gene: 4. Germline CDR1 reads SNHLY; CDR2 reads FYNNEI. The CDR3 is made up of 15 amino acids. CDR3: CASRRGTSGQETQYF. CDR3 DNA sequence: TGTGCCAGCAGGAGGGGGACTAGCGGCCAAGAGACCCAGTACTTC.

This clonotype was observed a handful of times. J is TRBJ1-2 and V is TRBV28, with TRBD1 matching 9 bases. After removal of 5 bases from V and 10 bases from J, the junction contained 5 bases not matched to a gene. Germline V gene sequence: CDR1 MDHEN, CDR2 SYDVKM. This CDR3 spans 12 amino acids. The CDR3 protein is CASSTRDRDYTF. CDR3 DNA: TGTGCCAGCAGTACCCGGGACAGGGACTACACCTTC.

The chain employs TRBV27 and TRBJ1-2; D call uncertain. The CDR3 contains 15 residues. Germline CDR1 is MNHEY and CDR2 is SMNVEV (reference sequence). The germline V and J ends were trimmed by 2 bases and 6 bases, with 16 bases remaining between them. The CDR3, as DNA: TGTGCCAGCAGTTTAGGCGGACCTCAAAGTGATGGCTACACCTTC. This translates into CASSLGGPQSDGYTF.

This clonotype was seen at least ten times. This sequence joins TRBV2 and TRBJ2-5, with 7 bases matching TRBD1. The CDR3 is 17 amino acids. From germline, CDR1 is SNHLY and CDR2 FYNNEI. V lost 0 bases to trimming and J lost 2 bases; unmatched junction nucleotides: 9. CDR3 sequence (DNA): TGTGCCAGCAGTGAAGCGCGAGGGGGCTTGGTTCAAGAGACCCAGTACTTC. Residues: CASSEARGGLVQETQYF.

Ten or more counts support this clonotype. This rearrangement joins TRBV28 to TRBJ1-6; D is unclear. The CDR3 runs to 16 residues. V was trimmed by 5 bases and J by 0 bases, leaving 11 bases between them. CDR1 and CDR2 (germline): MDHEN, SYDVKM. Written as DNA, the CDR3 is TGTGCCAGCAGTCGATATCAGAGCTCCTATAATTCACCCCTCCACTTT. Protein sequence: CASSRYQSSYNSPLHF.

This clonotype was observed many times. The CDR3 nucleotides are TGTGCCAGCAATCTACTTAGCGGGAGGCCCCCAGAGACCCAGTACTTC. Its protein is CASNLLSGRPPETQYF. The rearrangement joins TRBV6-1 to TRBJ2-5; 10 nucleotides align to TRBD2. Germline CDR1 MNHNS, CDR2 SASEGT. The V and J ends lost 7 bases and 4 bases, in that order; junction bases with no gene match: 12. The CDR3 totals 16 residues.

The sample holds one count of this clonotype. A junction end diverges from the germline sequence, so it may reflect a read error. The gene calls are TRBV20-1 and TRBJ2-6; tentative D call: TRBD1 (5 bases). CDR1 is DFQATT and CDR2 is SNEGSKA in the germline V gene (reference sequence). CDR3 length equals 16 residues. The CDR3 protein is CSARAPPGPGANVLTF. The CDR3 coding sequence is TGCAGTGCCAGAGCCCCGCCAGGGCCGGGGGCCAACGTCCTGACTTTC.

The genes are TRBV27 and TRBJ2-6; perhaps D is TRBD1 or TRBD2 (5 bases each). The CDR3 is made up of 19 amino acids. Trimming cost V 4 bases and J 1 base, with 20 bases left between them. Per the germline V gene, CDR1 is MNHEY and CDR2 is SMNVEV (reference sequence). CDR3 in amino acids: CASSSIQGFSGSGANVLTF. In DNA form, the CDR3 reads TGTGCCAGCAGTTCCATCCAGGGTTTCTCGGGGTCTGGGGCCAACGTCCTGACTTTC.

The chain employs TRBV19 and TRBJ2-5; possible D gene TRBD2, 5 bases. Germline assignment: CDR1 LNHDA and CDR2 SQIVND (reference sequence). The CDR3 covers 14 residues. V lost 3 bases and J lost 3, with 11 bases in between. CDR3: CASSISTGKETQYF. CDR3 bases: TGTGCCAGTAGTATTTCGACGGGGAAAGAGACCCAGTACTTC.

This rearrangement joins TRBV7-6 to TRBJ2-7, with D possibly being TRBD2 (5 bases). V was cut by 1 base and J by 2 bases, with 12 bases left in between. The V gene's germline CDR1 is SGHVS and CDR2 FNYEAQ. The CDR3 totals 15 residues. The DNA of the CDR3 is TGTGCCAGCAGCTTAGGGAGAATCGGGGCCTACGAGCAGTACTTC. Translation: CASSLGRIGAYEQYF.

Only a few counts were recorded for this clonotype. A much larger clone differs by one base, so this may be a read error. The chain combines TRBV20-1 with TRBJ1-1; no firm D call. Germline CDR1 reads DFQATT; CDR2 reads SNEGSKA (reference sequence). CDR3 size: 16 residues. Written as DNA, the CDR3 is TGCAGTGCTAGAGATAGGGAGAGAGGAGGAGGCACTGAAACTTTCTTT. It codes for CSARDRERGGGTETFF.

This clonotype was recorded many times. The rearrangement joins TRBV20-1 to TRBJ2-7; 10 bases are a match to TRBD2. This CDR3 is built from 17 residues. Trimming removed 0 bases from V and 7 bases from J; junction bases left unmatched: 15. Germline values: CDR1 DFQATT, CDR2 SNEGSKA (reference sequence). CDR3 residues: CSARDRTSGTNFVEQYF. CDR3 DNA: TGCAGTGCTAGAGACCGGACTAGCGGCACTAATTTCGTAGAGCAGTACTTC.